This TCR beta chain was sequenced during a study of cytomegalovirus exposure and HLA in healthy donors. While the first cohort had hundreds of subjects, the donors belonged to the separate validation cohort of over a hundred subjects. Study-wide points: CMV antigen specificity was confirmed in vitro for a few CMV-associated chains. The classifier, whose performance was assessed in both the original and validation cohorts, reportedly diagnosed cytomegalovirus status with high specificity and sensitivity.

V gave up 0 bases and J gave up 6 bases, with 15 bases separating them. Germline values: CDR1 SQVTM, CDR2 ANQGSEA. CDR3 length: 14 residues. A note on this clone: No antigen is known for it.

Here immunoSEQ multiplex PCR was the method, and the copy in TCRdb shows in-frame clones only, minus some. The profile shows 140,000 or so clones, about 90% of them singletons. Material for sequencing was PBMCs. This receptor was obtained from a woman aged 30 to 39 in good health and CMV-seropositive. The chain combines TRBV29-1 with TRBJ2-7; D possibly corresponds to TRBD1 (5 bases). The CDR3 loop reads CSVEERGRDGEQYF. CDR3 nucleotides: TGCAGCGTTGAAGAGCGAGGCAGGGATGGCGAGCAGTACTTC.